These 4 T cell receptor beta chains share one sample of origin, sequenced in a study of blood T cell repertoires in COVID-19. Method: immunoSEQ multiplex PCR; TCRdb's copy keeps in-frame clones and lacks some. The sample comprises 120,000 or so clones, about four fifths of which are singletons, and 17% rests with the top ten. Sequencing used peripheral blood. The receptors come from a man aged 25-45 years with COVID-19, enrolled during active disease.

The chain links TRBV4-1 to TRBJ2-7; 12 positions agree with TRBD2. Germline lookup yields CDR1 MGHRA and CDR2 YSYEKL. CDR3 size: 14 residues. V gave up 3 bases and J gave up 4 bases; unmatched junction bases: 1. The CDR3 region has the DNA TGCGCCAGCAGCCAGACTAGCGGGAGTTACGAGCAGTACTTC. This codes for CASSQTSGSYEQYF.

This sequence joins TRBV5-5 and TRBJ1-2; 7 bases match TRBD1. After removal of 3 bases from V and 5 bases from J, the junction contained 7 bases not matched to a gene. Germline CDR1 reads SGHKS; CDR2 reads YYEKEE (reference sequence). The CDR3 has 14 amino acids. CDR3 sequence reads: CASSYAGTEYGYTF. In DNA form, the CDR3 reads TGTGCCAGCAGCTACGCCGGGACAGAATATGGCTACACCTTC.

This clone turned up a few times. V gene TRBV28 combines with J gene TRBJ2-2; the D gene is possibly TRBD2 (6 bases). Germline V gene lookup returns CDR1 MDHEN and CDR2 SYDVKM. Trimming removed 8 bases at V and 6 bases at J, with 10 bases between. The CDR3 length is 12 residues. DNA for the CDR3: TGTGCCAGCGAAGGAGGGCCCGGGGAGCTGTTTTTT. This codes for CASEGGPGELFF.

Concerning this clone: Different DNA sequences within this sample yield the same CDR3. The chain has TRBV19 and TRBJ2-7; 7 bases line up with TRBD1. Germline-derived CDR1 and CDR2 are LNHDA and SQIVND (reference sequence). The V gene end was trimmed by 6 bases and the J gene end by 1 base; junction bases not matched to a gene: 6. The CDR3 is made up of 14 amino acids. In DNA, the CDR3 is TGTGCCAGTAGCCCCGGGACAGCTTCCTACGAGCAGTACTTC. This translates into CASSPGTASYEQYF.